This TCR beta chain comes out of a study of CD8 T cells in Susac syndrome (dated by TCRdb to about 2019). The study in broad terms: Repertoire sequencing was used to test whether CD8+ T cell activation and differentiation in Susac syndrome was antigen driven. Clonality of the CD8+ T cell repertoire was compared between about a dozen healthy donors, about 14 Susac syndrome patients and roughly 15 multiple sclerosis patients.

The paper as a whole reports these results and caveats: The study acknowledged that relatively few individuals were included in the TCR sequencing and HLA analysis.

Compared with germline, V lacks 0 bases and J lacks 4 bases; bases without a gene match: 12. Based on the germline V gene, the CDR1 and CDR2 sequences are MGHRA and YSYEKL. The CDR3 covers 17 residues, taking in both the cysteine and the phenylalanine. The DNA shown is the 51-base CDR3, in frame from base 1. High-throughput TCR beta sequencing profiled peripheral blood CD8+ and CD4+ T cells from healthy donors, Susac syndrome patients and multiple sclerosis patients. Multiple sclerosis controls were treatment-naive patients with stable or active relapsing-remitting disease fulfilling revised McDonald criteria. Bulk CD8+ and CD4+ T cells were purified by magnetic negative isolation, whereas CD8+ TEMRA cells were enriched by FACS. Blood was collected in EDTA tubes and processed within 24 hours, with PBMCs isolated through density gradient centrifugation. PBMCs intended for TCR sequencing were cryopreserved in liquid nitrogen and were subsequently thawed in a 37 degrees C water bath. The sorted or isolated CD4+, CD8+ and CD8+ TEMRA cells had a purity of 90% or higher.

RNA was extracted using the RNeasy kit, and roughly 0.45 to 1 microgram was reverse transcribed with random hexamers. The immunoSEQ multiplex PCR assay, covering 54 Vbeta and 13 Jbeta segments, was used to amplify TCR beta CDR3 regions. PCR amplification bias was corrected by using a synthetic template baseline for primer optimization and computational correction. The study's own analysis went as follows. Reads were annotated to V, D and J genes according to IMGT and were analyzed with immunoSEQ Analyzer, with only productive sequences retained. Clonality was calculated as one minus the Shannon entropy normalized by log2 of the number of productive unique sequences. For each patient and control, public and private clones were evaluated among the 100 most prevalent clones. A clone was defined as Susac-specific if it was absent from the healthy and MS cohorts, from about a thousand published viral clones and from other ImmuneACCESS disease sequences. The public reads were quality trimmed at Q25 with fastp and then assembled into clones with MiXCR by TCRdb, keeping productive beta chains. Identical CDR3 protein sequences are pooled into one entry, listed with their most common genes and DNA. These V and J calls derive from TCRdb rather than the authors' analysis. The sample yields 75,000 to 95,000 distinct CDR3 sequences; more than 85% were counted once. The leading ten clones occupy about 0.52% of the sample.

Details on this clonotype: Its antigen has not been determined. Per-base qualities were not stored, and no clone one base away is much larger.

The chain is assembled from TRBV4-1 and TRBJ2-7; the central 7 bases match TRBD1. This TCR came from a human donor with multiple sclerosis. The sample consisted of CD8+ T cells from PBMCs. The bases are TGCGCCAGCAGCCAAGATGCTTCGACAGGGAAGGCATACGAGCAGTACTTC. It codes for CASSQDASTGKAYEQYF.